This section outlines one TCR beta chain sequence together with its context. The source of the sample is a study of shared clonotypes between healthy human individuals. Whole-study context: Those who served as donors were a couple of women and three men between the ages of 18 and 49. The study used three CD4 naive, three CD4 memory, two CD8 naive and one CD8 memory plate per donor.

Germline lookup yields CDR1 MGHRA and CDR2 YSYEKL. With 6 bases removed from V and 7 bases from J, the gap between germline ends came to 18 bases. The CDR3 consists of 14 residues. Splitting of each subset's genomic DNA was done evenly across several immunoSEQ plates. Method: immunoSEQ multiplex PCR; TCRdb's copy keeps in-frame clones and lacks some. Here the sample spans more than 850,000 clones, roughly 74% being singletons. The TCR was taken from a young man in good health. Some clones in this sample may be carry-over from other donors' samples. The gene calls are TRBV4-1 and TRBJ2-5; D is possibly TRBD2 (6 bases). Material for sequencing was memory CD4+ T cells from PBMCs. Subset here: CD45RA-negative fraction. The CDR3 DNA reads as TGCGCCAGCAGTCCGGGGGACGTCGGGGTGACCCAGTACTTC. This encodes CASSPGDVGVTQYF.